This is a list of T cell receptor beta chains from one sample in a study of technical replicates of blood from a handful of donors. Libraries were prepared by immunoSEQ multiplex PCR; TCRdb keeps only in-frame clonotypes and omits some of them. The table shows tens of thousands of clones, with roughly 97% occurring only once. Sequences were obtained from T cells isolated from PBMCs. Receptors were obtained from a human donor in good health. CDR3s include the opening cysteine and the closing phenylalanine or tryptophan. D genes are given only for firm matches. Only part of the rows carry a size: once, few, many, or a class if the clone is expanded.

>NA|12|TRBJ2-7|TRBD1|TRBV2
CATGTGGGEQYF
TGTGCCACCGGGACAGGGGGCGGCGAGCAGTACTTC
>NA|18|TRBJ2-5|TRBD2|TRBV7-6
CASSLVLPSGGAAETQYF
TGTGCCAGCAGCTTAGTATTGCCTAGCGGGGGGGCCGCGGAGACCCAGTACTTC
>NA|13|TRBJ2-5|NA|TRBV7-9
CASRTGEQETQYF
TGTGCCAGCAGAACGGGGGAGCAAGAGACCCAGTACTTC
>NA|17|TRBJ2-7|NA|TRBV14
CASSQEFGGASADEQYF
TGTGCCAGCAGCCAAGAATTTGGGGGGGCGTCGGCCGACGAGCAGTACTTC
>NA|16|TRBJ2-1|NA|TRBV27
CASSPYRVNEGNEQFF
TGTGCCAGCAGTCCGTACAGGGTTAATGAGGGCAATGAGCAGTTCTTC
>once|17|TRBJ1-2|TRBD1|TRBV5-4
CASSPRGQGPTAYGYTF
TGTGCCAGCAGCCCGCGGGGACAGGGCCCGACTGCCTATGGCTACACCTTC
>NA|17|TRBJ1-2|TRBD1|TRBV6-1
CASSAGGDRAFHYGYTF
TGTGCCAGCAGTGCGGGTGGAGACAGGGCCTTCCACTATGGCTACACCTTC
>NA|14|TRBJ2-2|TRBD2|TRBV7-7
CASSLSGGTGELFF
TGTGCTAGCAGCTTAAGCGGGGGGACCGGGGAGCTGTTTTTT
>NA|13|TRBJ2-7|TRBD2|TRBV7-9
CASSAGLAGGPGF
TGTGCCAGCAGCGCGGGACTAGCGGGAGGGCCCGGATTC
>NA|16|TRBJ2-7|NA|TRBV7-2
CASRVQSGPLLYEQYF
TGTGCCAGCAGAGTTCAAAGCGGGCCCCTTTTATACGAGCAGTACTTC
>NA|11|TRBJ2-5|NA|TRBV5-6
CASSLRETQYF
TGTGCCAGCAGCCTTAGAGAGACCCAGTACTTC
>NA|13|TRBJ2-5|NA|TRBV10-3
CAIQPGMEETQYF
TGTGCCATTCAGCCAGGGATGGAGGAGACCCAGTACTTC
>NA|17|TRBJ2-1|NA|TRBV11-2
CASSRRRMAGRRDEQFF
TGTGCCAGCAGCCGACGAAGGATGGCGGGAAGACGGGATGAGCAGTTCTTC
>NA|15|TRBJ2-7|NA|TRBV11-3
CASSSEDSRTYEQYF
TGTGCCAGCAGCTCAGAAGACAGCCGTACCTACGAGCAGTACTTC
>once|15|TRBJ2-1|NA|TRBV28
CASSPGTASYNEQFF
TGTGCCAGCAGTCCTGGGACTGCCTCCTACAATGAGCAGTTCTTC
>NA|15|TRBJ1-5|TRBD1|TRBV6-5
CASAIGQGGRQPQHF
TGTGCCAGCGCTATAGGACAGGGGGGAAGACAGCCCCAGCATTTT
>NA|14|TRBJ1-5|TRBD1|TRBV6-1
CASRALGQVWPQHF
TGTGCCAGCAGGGCATTGGGACAGGTCTGGCCCCAGCATTTT
>NA|14|TRBJ2-1|NA|TRBV11-2
CASSLPLAPNEQFF
TGTGCCAGCAGCTTACCACTAGCTCCCAATGAGCAGTTCTTC
>once|14|TRBJ1-3|NA|TRBV7-9
CASSPGFTSNTIYF
TGTGCCAGCAGCCCGGGATTTACATCAAACACCATATATTTT
>NA|14|TRBJ2-7|NA|TRBV7-9
CASSLQGSSYEQYF
TGTGCCAGCAGCTTACAGGGATCCTCCTACGAGCAGTACTTC
>NA|14|TRBJ2-7|NA|TRBV6-1
CAGRGPGLSYEQYF
TGTGCCGGACGTGGGCCGGGACTCTCCTACGAGCAGTACTTC
>NA|16|TRBJ1-2|NA|TRBV13
CASSSTTFQGNYGYTF
TGTGCCAGCAGCTCCACGACATTTCAGGGTAACTATGGCTACACCTTC
>NA|14|TRBJ1-1|NA|TRBV19
CASSSVGGDTEAFF
TGTGCCAGTAGTTCCGTCGGCGGAGACACTGAAGCTTTCTTT
>NA|13|TRBJ1-5|NA|TRBV7-2
CASSIQAAQPQHF
TGTGCCAGCTCCATACAAGCGGCTCAGCCCCAGCATTTT
>NA|15|TRBJ1-2|TRBD1|TRBV28
CASSPPRQGALGYTF
TGTGCCAGCAGTCCACCCCGACAGGGGGCATTAGGCTACACCTTC
>NA|14|TRBJ1-2|NA|TRBV13
CASSPQGTNYGYTF
TGTGCCAGCAGCCCCCAGGGAACTAACTATGGCTACACCTTC
>NA|14|TRBJ2-6|NA|TRBV19
CASIGGTGANVLTF
TGTGCCAGTATTGGCGGGACTGGGGCCAACGTCCTGACTTTC
>once|15|TRBJ1-1|TRBD1|TRBV13
CASGGDRTMNTEAFF
TGTGCCAGCGGCGGGGACAGGACCATGAACACTGAAGCTTTCTTT
>NA|12|TRBJ1-2|TRBD1|TRBV25-1
CASKTGNYGYTF
TGTGCCAGTAAGACAGGGAACTATGGCTACACCTTC
>NA|14|TRBJ2-7|NA|TRBV6-1
CASSEGTAVSEQYF
TGTGCCAGCAGTGAAGGGACAGCTGTAAGTGAGCAGTACTTC
>NA|16|TRBJ1-1|NA|TRBV27
CASQFTGGAGTTEAFF
TGTGCCAGCCAATTTACTGGGGGGGCGGGGACCACTGAAGCTTTCTTT